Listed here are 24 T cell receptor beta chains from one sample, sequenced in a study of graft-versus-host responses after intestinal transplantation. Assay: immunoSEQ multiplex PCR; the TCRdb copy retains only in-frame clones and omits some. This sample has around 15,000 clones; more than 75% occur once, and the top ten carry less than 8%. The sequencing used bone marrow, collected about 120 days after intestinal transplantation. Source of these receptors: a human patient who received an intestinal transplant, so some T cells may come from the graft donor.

The chain's CDR3 is CASIFRLRGDIGNQPQHF. As DNA, the CDR3 is TGTGCCAGCATCTTCAGGTTGCGTGGAGATATAGGCAATCAGCCCCAGCATTTT. The chain joins TRBV6-4 to TRBJ1-5, with no clear D. The germline V gene has CDR1 MRHNA and CDR2 SNTAGT. The CDR3 extends over 18 amino acids. The ends were cut back, 7 bases at V and 2 bases at J, with 24 bases in the middle.

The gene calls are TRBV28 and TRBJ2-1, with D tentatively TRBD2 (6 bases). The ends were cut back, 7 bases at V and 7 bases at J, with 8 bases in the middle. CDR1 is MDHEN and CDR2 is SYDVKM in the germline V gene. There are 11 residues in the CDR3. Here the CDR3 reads CASKRANEQFF. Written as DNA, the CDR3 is TGTGCCAGCAAGCGGGCAAATGAGCAGTTCTTC.

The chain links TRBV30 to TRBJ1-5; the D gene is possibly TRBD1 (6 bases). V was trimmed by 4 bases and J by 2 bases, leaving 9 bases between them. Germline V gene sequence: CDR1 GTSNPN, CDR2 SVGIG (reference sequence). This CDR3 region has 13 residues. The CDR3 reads CAWKPGGNQPQHF. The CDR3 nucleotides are TGTGCCTGGAAGCCAGGGGGCAATCAGCCCCAGCATTTT. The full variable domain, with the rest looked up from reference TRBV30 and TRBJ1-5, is SQTIHQWPATLVQPVGSPLSLECTVEGTSNPNLYWYRQAAGRGLQLLFYSVGIGQISSEVPQNLSASRPQDRQFILSSKKLLLSDSGFYLCAWKPGGNQPQHFGDGTRLSIL.

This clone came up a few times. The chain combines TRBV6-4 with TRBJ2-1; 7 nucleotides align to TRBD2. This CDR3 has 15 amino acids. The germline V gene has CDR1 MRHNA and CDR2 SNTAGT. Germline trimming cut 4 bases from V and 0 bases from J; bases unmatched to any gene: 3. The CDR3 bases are TGTGCCAGCAGTGTGGCTAGCGGCTCCTACAATGAGCAGTTCTTC. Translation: CASSVASGSYNEQFF.

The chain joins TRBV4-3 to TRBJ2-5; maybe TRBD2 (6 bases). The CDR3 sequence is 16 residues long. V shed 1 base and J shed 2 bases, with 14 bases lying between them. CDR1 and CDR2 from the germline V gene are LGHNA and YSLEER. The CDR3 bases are TGCGCCAGCAGCCAAGCGGGTGGAGGGAGGCAAGAGACCCAGTACTTC. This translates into CASSQAGGGRQETQYF.

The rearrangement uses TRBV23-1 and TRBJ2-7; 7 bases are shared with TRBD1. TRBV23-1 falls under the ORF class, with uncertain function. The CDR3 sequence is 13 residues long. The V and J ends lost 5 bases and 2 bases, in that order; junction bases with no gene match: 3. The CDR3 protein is CASSGDSTYEQYF. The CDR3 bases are TGCGCCAGCAGTGGGGACAGTACCTACGAGCAGTACTTC.

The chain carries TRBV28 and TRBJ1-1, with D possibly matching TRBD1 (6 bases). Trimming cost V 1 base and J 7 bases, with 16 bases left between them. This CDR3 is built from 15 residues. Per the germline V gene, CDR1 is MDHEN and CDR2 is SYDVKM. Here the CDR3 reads CASSLYQGRSYEAFF. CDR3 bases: TGTGCCAGCAGTTTATACCAGGGGCGTAGTTATGAAGCTTTCTTT.

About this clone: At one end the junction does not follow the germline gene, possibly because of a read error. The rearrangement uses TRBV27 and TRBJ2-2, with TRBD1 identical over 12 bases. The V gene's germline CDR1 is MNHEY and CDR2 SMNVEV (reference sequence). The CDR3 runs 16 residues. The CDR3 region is CASSGGQGANTGELFF. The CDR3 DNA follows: TGTGCCAGCAGTGGGGGACAGGGGGCGAATACCGGGGAGCTGTTTTTT.

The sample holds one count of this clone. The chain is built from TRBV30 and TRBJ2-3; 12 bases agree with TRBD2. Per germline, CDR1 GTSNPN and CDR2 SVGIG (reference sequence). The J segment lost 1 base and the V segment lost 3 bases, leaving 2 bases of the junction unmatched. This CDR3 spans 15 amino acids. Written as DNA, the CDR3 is TGTGCCTGGAGCCCTAGCGGGAGGGGCACAGATACGCAGTATTTT. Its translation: CAWSPSGRGTDTQYF.

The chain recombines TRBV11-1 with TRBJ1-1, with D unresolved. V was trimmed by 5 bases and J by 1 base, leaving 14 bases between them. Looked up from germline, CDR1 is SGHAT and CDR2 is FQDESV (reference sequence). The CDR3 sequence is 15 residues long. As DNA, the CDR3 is TGTGCCAGCAGCCTTCAAGACGCTTGGAACACTGAAGCTTTCTTT. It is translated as CASSLQDAWNTEAFF.

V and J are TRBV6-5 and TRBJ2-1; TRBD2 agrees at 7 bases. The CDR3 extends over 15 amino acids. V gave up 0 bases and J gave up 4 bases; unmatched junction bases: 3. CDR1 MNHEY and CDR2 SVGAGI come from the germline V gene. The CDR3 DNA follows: TGTGCCAGCAGTTACTCGGGAGGGAGTTACAATGAGCAGTTCTTC. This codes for CASSYSGGSYNEQFF.

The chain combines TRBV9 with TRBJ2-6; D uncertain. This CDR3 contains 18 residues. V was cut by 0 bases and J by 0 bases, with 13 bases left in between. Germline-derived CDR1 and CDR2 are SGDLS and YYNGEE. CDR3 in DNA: TGTGCCAGCAGCGTAGGGTCTGAGGCTGGCTCTGGGGCCAACGTCCTGACTTTC. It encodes CASSVGSEAGSGANVLTF.

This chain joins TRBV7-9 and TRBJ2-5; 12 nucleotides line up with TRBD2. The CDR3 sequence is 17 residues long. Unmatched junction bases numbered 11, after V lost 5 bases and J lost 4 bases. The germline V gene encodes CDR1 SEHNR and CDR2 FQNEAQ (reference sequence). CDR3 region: CASSHLETSGRGETQYF. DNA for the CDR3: TGTGCCAGCAGCCATTTAGAGACTAGCGGGAGAGGAGAGACCCAGTACTTC.

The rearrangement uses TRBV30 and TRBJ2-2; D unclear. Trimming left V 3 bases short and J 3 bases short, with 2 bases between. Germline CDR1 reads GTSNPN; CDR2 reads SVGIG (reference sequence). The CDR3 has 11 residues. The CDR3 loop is CAWSYTGELFF. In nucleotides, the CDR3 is TGTGCCTGGAGCTACACCGGGGAGCTGTTTTTT.

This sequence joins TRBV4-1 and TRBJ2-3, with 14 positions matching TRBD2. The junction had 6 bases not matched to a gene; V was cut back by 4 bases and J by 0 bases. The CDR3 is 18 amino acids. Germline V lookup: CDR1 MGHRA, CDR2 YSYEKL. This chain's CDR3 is CASSPGLAGGPSTDTQYF. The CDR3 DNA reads TGCGCCAGCAGCCCCGGACTAGCGGGAGGCCCTAGCACAGATACGCAGTATTTT.

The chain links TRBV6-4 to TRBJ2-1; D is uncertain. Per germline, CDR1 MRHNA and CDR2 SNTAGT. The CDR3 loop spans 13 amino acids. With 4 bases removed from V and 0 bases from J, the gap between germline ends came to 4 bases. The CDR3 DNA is TGTGCCAGCAGTGCGGGCTCCTACAATGAGCAGTTCTTC. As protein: CASSAGSYNEQFF.

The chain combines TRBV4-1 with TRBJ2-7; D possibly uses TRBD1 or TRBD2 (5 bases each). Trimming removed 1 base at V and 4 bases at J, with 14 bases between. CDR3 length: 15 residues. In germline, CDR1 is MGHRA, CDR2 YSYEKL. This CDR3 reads CASSQVRDPSYEQYF. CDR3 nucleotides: TGCGCCAGCAGCCAAGTCCGGGACCCTTCGTACGAGCAGTACTTC.

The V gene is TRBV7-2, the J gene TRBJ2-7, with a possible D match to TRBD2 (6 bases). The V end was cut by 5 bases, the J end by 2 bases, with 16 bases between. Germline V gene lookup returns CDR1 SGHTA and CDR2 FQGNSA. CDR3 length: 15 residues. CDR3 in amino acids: CASSRPGLLTYEQYF. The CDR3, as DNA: TGTGCCAGCAGCCGACCGGGACTCCTCACCTACGAGCAGTACTTC. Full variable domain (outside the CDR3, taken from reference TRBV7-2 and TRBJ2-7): GAGVSQSPSNKVTEKGKDVELRCDPISGHTALYWYRQSLGQGLEFLIYFQGNSAPDKSGLPSDRFSAERTGGSVSTLTIQRTQQEDSAVYLCASSRPGLLTYEQYFGPGTRLTVT.

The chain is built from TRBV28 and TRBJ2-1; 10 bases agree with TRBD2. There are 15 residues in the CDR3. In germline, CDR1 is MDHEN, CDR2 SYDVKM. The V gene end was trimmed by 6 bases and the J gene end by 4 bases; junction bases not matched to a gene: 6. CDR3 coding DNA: TGTGCCAGCAGACCTCCTAGCGGGAGTTACAATGAGCAGTTCTTC. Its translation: CASRPPSGSYNEQFF.

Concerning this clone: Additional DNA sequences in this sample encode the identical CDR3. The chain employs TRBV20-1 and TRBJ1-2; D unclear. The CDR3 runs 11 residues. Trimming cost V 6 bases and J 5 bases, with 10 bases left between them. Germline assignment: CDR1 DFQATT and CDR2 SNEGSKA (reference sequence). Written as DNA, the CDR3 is TGCAGTGCCCCCTCCGGTTATGGCTACACCTTC. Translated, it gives CSAPSGYGYTF.

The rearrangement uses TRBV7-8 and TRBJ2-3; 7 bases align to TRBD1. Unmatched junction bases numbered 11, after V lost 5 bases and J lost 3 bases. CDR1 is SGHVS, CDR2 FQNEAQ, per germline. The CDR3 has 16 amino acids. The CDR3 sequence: CASSLGDSWRTDTQYF. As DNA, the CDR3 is TGTGCCAGCAGCCTGGGGGACAGTTGGAGAACAGATACGCAGTATTTT.

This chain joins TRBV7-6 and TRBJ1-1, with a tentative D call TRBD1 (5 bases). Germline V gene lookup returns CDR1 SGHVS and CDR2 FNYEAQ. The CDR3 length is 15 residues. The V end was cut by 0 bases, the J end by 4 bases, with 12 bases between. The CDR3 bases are TGTGCCAGCAGCTTAGCAAGGGACTTGCTCACTGAAGCTTTCTTT. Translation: CASSLARDLLTEAFF.

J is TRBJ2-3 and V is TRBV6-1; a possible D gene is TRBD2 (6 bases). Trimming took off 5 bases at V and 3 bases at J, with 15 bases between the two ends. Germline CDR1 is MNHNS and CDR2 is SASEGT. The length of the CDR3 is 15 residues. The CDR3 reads CASSSDRGMTDTQYF. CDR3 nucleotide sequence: TGTGCCAGCAGTTCAGATCGCGGGATGACAGATACGCAGTATTTT.

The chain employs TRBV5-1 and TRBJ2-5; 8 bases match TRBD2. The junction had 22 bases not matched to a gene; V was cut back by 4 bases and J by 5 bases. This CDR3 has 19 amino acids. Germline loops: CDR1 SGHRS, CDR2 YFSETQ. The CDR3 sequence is CASSPGVAGFHRELETQYF. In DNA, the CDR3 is TGCGCCAGCAGCCCAGGGGTAGCGGGATTCCATCGGGAGTTGGAGACCCAGTACTTC.